This T cell receptor (beta chain) was recovered during a study of response to subunit inactivated influenza vaccine. Study-wide points: The authors offered the suggestion that each seasonal influenza vaccination recruits few new T cells.

The CDR3 runs to 15 residues. V lost 5 bases, J lost 0 bases, and 12 bases lay in between. TCRdb analysed the RT-PCR reads with MiXCR anew, one entry per CDR3 protein. In the table there are hundreds of thousands of distinct CDR3 sequences, about 14% of which are singletons. As to this clonotype: The antigen is not known.

This chain joins TRBV12-3 or TRBV12-4 and TRBJ2-3, with a weak D call TRBD1 (5 bases). This clonotype was sampled from a man aged 50 to 59 who received an inactivated influenza vaccine. This specimen consisted of PBMCs from blood, obtained 14 to 15 days before vaccination. The CDR3 region has the DNA TGTGCCAGCAGTCCGGTCAGGGTTAGCACAGATACGCAGTATTTT. Residues: CASSPVRVSTDTQYF.